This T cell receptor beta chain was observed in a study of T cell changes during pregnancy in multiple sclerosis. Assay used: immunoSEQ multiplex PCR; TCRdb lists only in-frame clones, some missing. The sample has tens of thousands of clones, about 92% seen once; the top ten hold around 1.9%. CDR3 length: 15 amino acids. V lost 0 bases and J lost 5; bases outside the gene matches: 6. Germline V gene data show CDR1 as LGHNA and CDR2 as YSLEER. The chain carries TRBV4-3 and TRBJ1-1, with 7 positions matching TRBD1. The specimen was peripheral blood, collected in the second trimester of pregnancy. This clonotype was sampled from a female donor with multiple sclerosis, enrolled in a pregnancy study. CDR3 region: CASSQDMTGRTEAFF. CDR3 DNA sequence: TGCGCCAGCAGCCAAGATATGACAGGGCGGACTGAAGCTTTCTTT.